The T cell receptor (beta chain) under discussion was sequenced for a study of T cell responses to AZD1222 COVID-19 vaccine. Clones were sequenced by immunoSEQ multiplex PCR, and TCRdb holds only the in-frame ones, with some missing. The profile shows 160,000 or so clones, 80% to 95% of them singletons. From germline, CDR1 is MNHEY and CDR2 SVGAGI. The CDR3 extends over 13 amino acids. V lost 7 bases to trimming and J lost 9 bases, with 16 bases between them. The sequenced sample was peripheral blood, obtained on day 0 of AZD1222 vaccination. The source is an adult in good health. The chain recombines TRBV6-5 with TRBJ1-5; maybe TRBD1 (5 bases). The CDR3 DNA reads TGTGCCAGCATGGGCAGGGCCCCAGGGCCCCAGCATTTT. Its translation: CASMGRAPGPQHF.